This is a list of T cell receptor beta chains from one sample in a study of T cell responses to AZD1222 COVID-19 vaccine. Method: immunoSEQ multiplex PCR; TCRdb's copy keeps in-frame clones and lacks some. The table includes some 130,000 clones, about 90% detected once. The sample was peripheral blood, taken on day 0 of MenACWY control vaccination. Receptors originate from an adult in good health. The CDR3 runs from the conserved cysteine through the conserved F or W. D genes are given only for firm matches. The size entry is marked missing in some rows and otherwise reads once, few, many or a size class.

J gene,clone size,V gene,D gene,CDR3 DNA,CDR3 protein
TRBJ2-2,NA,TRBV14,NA,TGTGCCAGCAGCCAAGATTGGATCGGGGAGCTGTTTTTT,CASSQDWIGELFF
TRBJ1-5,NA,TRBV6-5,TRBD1,TGTGCCAGCATCGCAGGGACAGGGGGCGATCAGCCCCAGCATTTT,CASIAGTGGDQPQHF
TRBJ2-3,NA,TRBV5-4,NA,TGTGCCAGCAGCTTCGGTGGGGCCCGCACAGATACGCAGTATTTT,CASSFGGARTDTQYF
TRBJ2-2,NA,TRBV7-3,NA,TGTGCCAGCAGCTTATACCCGGGTTCGAACACCGGGGAGCTGTTTTTT,CASSLYPGSNTGELFF
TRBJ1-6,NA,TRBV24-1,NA,TGTGCCACCAGTGTATTGAGAGGGACTCGGGGTCCCCTCCACTTT,CATSVLRGTRGPLHF
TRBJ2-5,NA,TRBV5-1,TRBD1,TGCGCCAGCAGCCCAGGGACAGGGCGAGGCCAAGAGACCCAGTACTTC,CASSPGTGRGQETQYF
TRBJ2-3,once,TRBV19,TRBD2,TGTGCCAGTACTAGCGGAGCCTTGGATACGCAGTATTTT,CASTSGALDTQYF
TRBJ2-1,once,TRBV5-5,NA,TGTGCCAGCAGCGTAGAGGGGACCGTTTCCTACAATGAGCAGTTCTTC,CASSVEGTVSYNEQFF
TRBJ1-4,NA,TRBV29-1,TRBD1,TGCAGCGCTTACAGGGGGCCGGCTGAAAAACTGTTTTTT,CSAYRGPAEKLFF
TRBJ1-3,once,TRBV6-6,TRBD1,TGTGCCAGCAGTCTATGGCCCGGGACAGGTGTGCACACCATATATTTT,CASSLWPGTGVHTIYF
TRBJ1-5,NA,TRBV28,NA,TGTGCCAGCAGTCAGGGAGGGGAGGGACAGCCCCAGCATTTT,CASSQGGEGQPQHF
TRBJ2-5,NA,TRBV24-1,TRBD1,TGTGCCACCAGTGATCCAAAGGGGGCGAAGGAGACCCAGTACTTC,CATSDPKGAKETQYF
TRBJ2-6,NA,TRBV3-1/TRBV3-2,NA,TGTGCCAGCAGCTTGGGGCCATCTGGGGCCAACGTCCTGACTTTC,CASSLGPSGANVLTF
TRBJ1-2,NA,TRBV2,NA,TGTGCCAGCAGCGCACAGATAGCTAACTATGGCTACACCTTC,CASSAQIANYGYTF
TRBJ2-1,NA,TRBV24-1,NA,TGTGCCACCAGTGATCTCTTCACCGGAGTGCAGTTCTTC,CATSDLFTGVQFF
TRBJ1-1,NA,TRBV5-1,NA,TGCGCCAGCAGCCCGAACAGGAACACTGAAGCTTTCTTT,CASSPNRNTEAFF
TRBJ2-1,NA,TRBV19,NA,TGTGCCAGTAGCTTAAGTGCGATGTTCTACAATGAGCAGTTCTTC,CASSLSAMFYNEQFF
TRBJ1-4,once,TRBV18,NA,TGTGCCAGCTCAATCAGCCTAAATGAAAAACTGTTTTTT,CASSISLNEKLFF
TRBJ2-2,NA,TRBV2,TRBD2,TGTGCCAGCACCACTAGCGGAAACACCGGGGAGCTGTTTTTT,CASTTSGNTGELFF
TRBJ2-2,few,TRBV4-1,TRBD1,TGCGCCAGCAGCAGGGACAGGGGGAGCGGGGAGCTGTTTTTT,CASSRDRGSGELFF
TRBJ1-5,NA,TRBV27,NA,TGTGCCAGCAGGCCACGGGGCGGATTTAGCAATCAGCCCCAGCATTTT,CASRPRGGFSNQPQHF
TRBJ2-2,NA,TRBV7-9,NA,TGTGCCAGCAGCCTCTATCCCGGGGAGCTGTTTTTT,CASSLYPGELFF
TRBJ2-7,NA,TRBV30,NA,TGTGCCTGGAGTGTAGGACAACTTCGGTACTTC,CAWSVGQLRYF
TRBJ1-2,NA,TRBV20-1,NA,TGCAGTGCTAGAGTTAACTATGGCTACACCTTC,CSARVNYGYTF
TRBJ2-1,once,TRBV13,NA,TGTGCCAGCCGGGACTCCTACAATGAGCAGTTCTTC,CASRDSYNEQFF
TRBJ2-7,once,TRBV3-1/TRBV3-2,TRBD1,TGTGCCAGCCGGGACAGGGGCACCTACGAGCAGTACTTC,CASRDRGTYEQYF
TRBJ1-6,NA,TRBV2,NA,TGTGCCAGCAGGGGAGACTCCTATAATTCACCCCTCCACTTT,CASRGDSYNSPLHF
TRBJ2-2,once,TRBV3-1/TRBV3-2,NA,TGTGCCAGCAGCGACCTCGGGACATATACCGGGGAGCTGTTTTTT,CASSDLGTYTGELFF
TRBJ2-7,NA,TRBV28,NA,TGTGCCAGTCTTTCGAGGGATTGGGCCTCCTACGAGCAGTACTTC,CASLSRDWASYEQYF
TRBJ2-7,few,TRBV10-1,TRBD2,TGCGCCAGCAGTGATTCGAGGGTAGCGGGCTCCTACGAGCAGTACTTC,CASSDSRVAGSYEQYF
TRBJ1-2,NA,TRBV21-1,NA,TGTGCCAGCAGCAACCGGGACCCGAGAGAGGGTGGCTACACCTTC,CASSNRDPREGGYTF
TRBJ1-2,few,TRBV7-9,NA,TGTGCCAGCAGGGGGGTATCTGCCGGCTACACCTTC,CASRGVSAGYTF
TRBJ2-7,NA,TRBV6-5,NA,TGTGCCGTGCGGGACTGGGACTACGAGCAGTACTTC,CAVRDWDYEQYF
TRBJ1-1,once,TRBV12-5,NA,TGTGCTAGTGGCTCCACGGGTCCCACCCAAACTGAAGCTTTCTTT,CASGSTGPTQTEAFF
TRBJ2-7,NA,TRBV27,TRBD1,TGTGCCAGCAGTCGGGACAGGGCCTCCTACGAGCAGTACTTC,CASSRDRASYEQYF
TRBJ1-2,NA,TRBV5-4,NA,TGTGCCAGCAGCTTAGAGGGGGTGGATTATGGCTACACCTTC,CASSLEGVDYGYTF
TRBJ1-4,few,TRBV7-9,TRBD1,TGTGCCAGCAGCTCGCGGGGCAGGGGGCTTTCGGCTAATGAAAAACTGTTTTTT,CASSSRGRGLSANEKLFF
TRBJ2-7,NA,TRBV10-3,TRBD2,TGTGCCTCCAGAGGGACTAGCGGGAGAAGTTCCTACGAGCAGTACTTC,CASRGTSGRSSYEQYF
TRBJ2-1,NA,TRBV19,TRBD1,TGTGCCAGCCGCTCGGACAGGGTTCCCGGTTCTGAGCAGTTCTTC,CASRSDRVPGSEQFF
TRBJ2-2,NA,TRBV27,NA,TGTGCCAGCTCAAAGGGGGGTTCCCCCGGGGAGCTGTTTTTT,CASSKGGSPGELFF
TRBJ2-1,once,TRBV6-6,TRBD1,TGTGCCAGCAGTTCCCGGACAGGGGGCTACAATGAGCAGTTCTTC,CASSSRTGGYNEQFF
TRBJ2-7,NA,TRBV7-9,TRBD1,TGTGCCAGCAGCTTCACAGGGGTCGAGCAGTACTTC,CASSFTGVEQYF
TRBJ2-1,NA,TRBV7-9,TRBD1,TGTGCCAGCAGCTTTGACAGGGGAACCAATGAGCAGTTCTTC,CASSFDRGTNEQFF
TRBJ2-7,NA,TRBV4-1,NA,TGCGCCAGCAGCCAAACAGCGGGCCCCGTCGAGCAGTACTTC,CASSQTAGPVEQYF
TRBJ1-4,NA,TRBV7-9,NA,TGTGCCAGCAGCCCAGTCCAACAGGGAGCTATGGAAAAACTGTTTTTT,CASSPVQQGAMEKLFF
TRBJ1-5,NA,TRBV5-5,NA,TGTGCCAGCAGCTTGGTGGGGGTAAGCAATCAGCCCCAGCATTTT,CASSLVGVSNQPQHF
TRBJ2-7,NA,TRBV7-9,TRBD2,TGTGCCAGCAGCCGAACGGGGGGTCCGGGATTTTGGGGCGAGCAGTACTTC,CASSRTGGPGFWGEQYF
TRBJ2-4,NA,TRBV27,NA,TGTGCCAGCAGTTCCACAGTTGCCAAAAACATTCAGTACTTC,CASSSTVAKNIQYF
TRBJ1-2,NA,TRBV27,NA,TGTGCCAGCCAAAGGGTGGGAGCTAACTATGGCTACACCTTC,CASQRVGANYGYTF
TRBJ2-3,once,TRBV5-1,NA,TGCGCCAGCAGCTCGGCCGGGACGTGGAAAGTGAATACGCAGTATTTT,CASSSAGTWKVNTQYF
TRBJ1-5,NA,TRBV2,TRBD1,TGTGCCAGCAGCCCTAGGACAGGGAATCAGCCCCAGCATTTT,CASSPRTGNQPQHF